This TCR beta chain is drawn from a study of beta chain features in type 1 diabetes. Sequenced material consisted of expressed TCRB transcripts (all of the isolated RNA was reverse transcribed). Produced via immunoSEQ multiplex PCR; TCRdb's table is partial and in-frame only. In the table there are just over 450,000 clones, 25% to 35% of which are singletons. The CDR3 totals 14 residues. After removal of 3 bases from V and 5 bases from J, the junction contained 6 bases not matched to a gene. From germline, CDR1 is SGDLS and CDR2 YYNGEE. Overall study results and limits: For Type 1 diabetes patients, all four CD4+ subsets carried TCRB CDR3s that were moderately but significantly shorter. Cells with high TCR expression could be over-represented by cDNA sequencing. Patients' naive, central memory and Treg TCRB repertoires seemed closer to one another than those of healthy donors. Whether HLA type influences TCRB rearrangement remained unresolved here.

As to this clone: What it binds is unknown.

The sequencing input was naive CD4+ T cells from blood. This TCR derives from a man younger than 30 in good health. This chain uses TRBV9 with TRBJ1-1; 8 nucleotides align to TRBD1. The CDR3, as DNA: TGTGCCAGCAGCGCCCTCGACAGGGGAACTGAAGCTTTCTTT. Its translation: CASSALDRGTEAFF.